This T cell receptor beta chain was captured by sequencing in a study of control samples from healthy donors and cancer patients. Data came from immunoSEQ multiplex PCR; TCRdb stores just in-frame clones and leaves some out. Seen here are 400,000 to 500,000 clones, around 90% observed once, and the top ten hold 5.5% to 8%. The CDR3 has 18 amino acids. CDR1 and CDR2 (germline): SEHNR, FQNEAQ (reference sequence). V dropped 6 bases and J dropped 3; count of bases not matched to a gene: 13. Sequenced input: PBMCs. V is TRBV7-9 and J is TRBJ2-6; 8 nucleotides agree with TRBD1. The sequence was obtained from a man in his forties or fifties with head and neck cancer. The CDR3 loop is CASSRPYQGASGANVLTF. The CDR3 DNA follows: TGTGCCAGCAGTCGACCCTACCAGGGGGCTAGTGGGGCCAACGTCCTGACTTTC. The entire variable domain, with the rest obtained from reference TRBV7-9 and TRBJ2-6, is as follows: DTGVSQNPRHKITKRGQNVTFRCDPISEHNRLYWYRQTLGQGPEFLTYFQNEAQLEKSRLLSDRFSAERPKGSFSTLEIQRTEQGDSAMYLCASSRPYQGASGANVLTFGAGSRLTVL.